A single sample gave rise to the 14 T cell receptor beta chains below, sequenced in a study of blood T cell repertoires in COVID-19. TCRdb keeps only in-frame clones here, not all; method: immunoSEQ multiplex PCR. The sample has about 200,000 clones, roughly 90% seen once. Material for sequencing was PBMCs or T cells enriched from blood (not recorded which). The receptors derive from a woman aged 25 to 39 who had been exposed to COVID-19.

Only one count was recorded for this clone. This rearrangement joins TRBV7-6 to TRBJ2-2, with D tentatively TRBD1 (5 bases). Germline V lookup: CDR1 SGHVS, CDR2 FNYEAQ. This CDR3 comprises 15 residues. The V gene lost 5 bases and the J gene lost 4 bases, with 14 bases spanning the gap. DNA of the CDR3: TGTGCCAGCAGCCCGACCGTAAGGGGCACCGGGGAGCTGTTTTTT. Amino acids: CASSPTVRGTGELFF.

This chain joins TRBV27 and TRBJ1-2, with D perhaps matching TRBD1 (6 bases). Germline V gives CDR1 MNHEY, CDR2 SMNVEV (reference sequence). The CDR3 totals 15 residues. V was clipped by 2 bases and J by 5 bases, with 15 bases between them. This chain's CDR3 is CASSLRGGAGYGYTF. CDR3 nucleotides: TGTGCCAGCAGTTTAAGGGGGGGCGCCGGATATGGCTACACCTTC.

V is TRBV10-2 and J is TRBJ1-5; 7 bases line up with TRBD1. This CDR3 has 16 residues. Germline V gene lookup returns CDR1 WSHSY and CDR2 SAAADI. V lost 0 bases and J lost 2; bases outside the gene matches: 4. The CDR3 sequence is CASSESWQGGNQPQHF. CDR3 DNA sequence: TGCGCCAGCAGTGAGTCCTGGCAGGGGGGCAATCAGCCCCAGCATTTT.

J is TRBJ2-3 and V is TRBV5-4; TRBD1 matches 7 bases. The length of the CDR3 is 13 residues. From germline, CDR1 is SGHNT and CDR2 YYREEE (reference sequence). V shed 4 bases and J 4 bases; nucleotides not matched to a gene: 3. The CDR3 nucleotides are TGTGCCAGCAGCAAGGACAGGCCAGATACGCAGTATTTT. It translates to CASSKDRPDTQYF.

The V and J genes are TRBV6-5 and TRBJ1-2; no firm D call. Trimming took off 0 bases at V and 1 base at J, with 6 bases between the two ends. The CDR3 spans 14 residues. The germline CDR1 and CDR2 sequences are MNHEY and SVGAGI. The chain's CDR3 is CASSYSAYNYGYTF. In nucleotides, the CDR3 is TGTGCCAGCAGTTACTCGGCTTATAACTATGGCTACACCTTC.

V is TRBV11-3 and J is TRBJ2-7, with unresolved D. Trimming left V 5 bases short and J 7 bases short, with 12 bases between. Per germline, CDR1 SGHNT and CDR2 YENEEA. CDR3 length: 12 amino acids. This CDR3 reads CASSPRSLEQYF. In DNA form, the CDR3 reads TGTGCCAGCAGCCCCCGGTCCCTGGAGCAGTACTTC.

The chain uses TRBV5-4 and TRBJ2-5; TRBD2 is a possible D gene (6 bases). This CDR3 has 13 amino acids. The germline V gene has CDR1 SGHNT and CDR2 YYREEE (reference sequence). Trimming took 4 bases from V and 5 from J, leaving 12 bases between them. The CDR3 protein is CASSKSGDETQYF. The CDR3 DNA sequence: TGTGCCAGCAGCAAGTCGGGGGACGAGACCCAGTACTTC.

Here the CDR3 reads CASSLTGGSSPLHF. In nucleotides, the CDR3 is TGTGCCAGCAGCCTGACGGGGGGATCTTCACCCCTCCACTTT. The chain recombines TRBV7-2 with TRBJ1-6; weak D call: TRBD1 (5 bases). In germline, CDR1 is SGHTA, CDR2 FQGNSA. Trimming stripped 5 bases from V and 9 bases from J, with 14 bases between. CDR3 length: 14 amino acids.

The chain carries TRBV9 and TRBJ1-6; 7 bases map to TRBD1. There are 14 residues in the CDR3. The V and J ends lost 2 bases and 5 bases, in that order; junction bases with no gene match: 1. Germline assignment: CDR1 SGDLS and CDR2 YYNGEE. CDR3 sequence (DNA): TGTGCCAGCAGCGTGCAGGGGGATAATTCACCCCTCCACTTT. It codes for CASSVQGDNSPLHF.

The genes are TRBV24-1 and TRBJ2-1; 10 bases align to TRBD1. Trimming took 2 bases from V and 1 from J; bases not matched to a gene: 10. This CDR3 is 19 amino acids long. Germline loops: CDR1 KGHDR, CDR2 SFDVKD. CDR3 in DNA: TGTGCCACCAGTGATTCCGGAACCGGGACAGGGGAGTCCTACAATGAGCAGTTCTTC. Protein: CATSDSGTGTGESYNEQFF.

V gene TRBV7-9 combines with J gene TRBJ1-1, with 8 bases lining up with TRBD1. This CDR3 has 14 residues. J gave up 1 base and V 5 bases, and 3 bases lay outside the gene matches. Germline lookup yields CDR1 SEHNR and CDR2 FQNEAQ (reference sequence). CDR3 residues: CASSETGENTEAFF. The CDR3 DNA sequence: TGTGCCAGCAGCGAGACAGGGGAGAACACTGAAGCTTTCTTT.

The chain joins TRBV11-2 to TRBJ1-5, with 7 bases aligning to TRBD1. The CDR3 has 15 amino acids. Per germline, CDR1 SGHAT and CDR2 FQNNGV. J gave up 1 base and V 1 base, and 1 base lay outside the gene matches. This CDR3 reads CASSLGDSSNQPQHF. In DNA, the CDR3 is TGTGCCAGCAGCTTAGGGGACAGCAGCAATCAGCCCCAGCATTTT.

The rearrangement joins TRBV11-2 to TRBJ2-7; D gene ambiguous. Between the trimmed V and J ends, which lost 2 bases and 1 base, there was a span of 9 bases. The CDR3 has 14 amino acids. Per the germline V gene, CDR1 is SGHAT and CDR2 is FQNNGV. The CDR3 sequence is CASSLTVRSYEQYF. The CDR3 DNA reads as TGTGCCAGCAGCTTAACGGTCCGGTCCTACGAGCAGTACTTC. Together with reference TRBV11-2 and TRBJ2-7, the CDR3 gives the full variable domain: EAGVAQSPRYKIIEKRQSVAFWCNPISGHATLYWYQQILGQGPKLLIQFQNNGVVDDSQLPKDRFSAERLKGVDSTLKIQPAKLEDSAVYLCASSLTVRSYEQYFGPGTRLTVT.

In DNA form, the CDR3 reads TGTGCCAGTAAAGGGCGGGCAAGCAATCAGCCCCAGCATTTT. This encodes CASKGRASNQPQHF. The genes are TRBV19 and TRBJ1-5, with D uncertain. The CDR3 has 14 residues. V was cut by 7 bases and J by 1 base, with 11 bases left in between. From germline, CDR1 is LNHDA and CDR2 SQIVND (reference sequence).